This T cell receptor beta chain came from a study of blood T cell repertoires in COVID-19. Using immunoSEQ multiplex PCR, the repertoire was profiled, and TCRdb retains in-frame clones only, with some absent. The sample has over 200,000 clones; approximately 91% are singletons. This CDR3 comprises 17 residues. V was clipped by 4 bases and J by 4 bases; unmatched bases: 14. Germline V gene sequence: CDR1 WNHNN, CDR2 SYGVQD (reference sequence). The specimen was peripheral blood. V is TRBV10-1 and J is TRBJ1-2, with 8 positions matching TRBD1. This TCR was recovered from a man aged 40-55 years with acute or convalescent COVID-19. This CDR3 is CASSGDRRGYPGYGYTF. The CDR3 nucleotides read TGCGCCAGCAGTGGGGACAGGAGGGGATATCCGGGCTATGGCTACACCTTC.